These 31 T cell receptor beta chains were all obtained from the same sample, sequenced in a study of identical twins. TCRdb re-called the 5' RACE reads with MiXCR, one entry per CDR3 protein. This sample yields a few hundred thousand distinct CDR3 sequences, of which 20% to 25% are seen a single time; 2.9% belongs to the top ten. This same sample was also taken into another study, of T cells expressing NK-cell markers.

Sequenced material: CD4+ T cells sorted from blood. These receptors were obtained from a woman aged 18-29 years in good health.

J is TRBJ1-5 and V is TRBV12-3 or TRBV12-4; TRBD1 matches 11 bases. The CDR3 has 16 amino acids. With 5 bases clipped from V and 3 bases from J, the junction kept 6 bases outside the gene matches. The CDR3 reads CASSPGTGGFNQPQHF. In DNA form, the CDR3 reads TGTGCCAGCAGTCCCGGGACAGGGGGGTTCAATCAGCCCCAGCATTTT.

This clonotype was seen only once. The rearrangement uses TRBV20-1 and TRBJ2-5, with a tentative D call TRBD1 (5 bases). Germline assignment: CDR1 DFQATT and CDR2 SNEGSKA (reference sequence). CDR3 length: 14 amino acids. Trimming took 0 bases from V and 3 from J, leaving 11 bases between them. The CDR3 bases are TGCAGTGCTAGAGATTCGGGCAGGGAAGAGACCCAGTACTTC. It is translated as CSARDSGREETQYF.

CDR3 coding DNA: TGCAGTGCAATCGGAGCGAGCAGCACAGATACGCAGTATTTT. Residues: CSAIGASSTDTQYF. V is TRBV20-1 and J is TRBJ2-3; D is uncertain. Germline CDR1 is DFQATT and CDR2 is SNEGSKA (reference sequence). This CDR3 is built from 14 residues. Deletions cut 6 bases from V and 0 bases from J, with 13 bases between.

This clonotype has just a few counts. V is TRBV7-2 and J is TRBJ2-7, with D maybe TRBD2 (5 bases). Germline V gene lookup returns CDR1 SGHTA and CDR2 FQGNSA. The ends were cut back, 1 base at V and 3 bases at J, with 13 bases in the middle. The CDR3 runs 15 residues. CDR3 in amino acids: CASSLDSGGFYEQYF. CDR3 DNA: TGTGCCAGCAGCTTAGATTCCGGAGGATTCTACGAGCAGTACTTC.

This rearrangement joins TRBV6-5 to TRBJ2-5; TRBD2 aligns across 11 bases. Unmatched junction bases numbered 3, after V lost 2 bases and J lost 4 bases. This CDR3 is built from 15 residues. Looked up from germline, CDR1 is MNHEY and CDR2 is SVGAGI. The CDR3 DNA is TGTGCCAGCAGTTACCACACTAGCGGGAGAGAGACCCAGTACTTC. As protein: CASSYHTSGRETQYF.

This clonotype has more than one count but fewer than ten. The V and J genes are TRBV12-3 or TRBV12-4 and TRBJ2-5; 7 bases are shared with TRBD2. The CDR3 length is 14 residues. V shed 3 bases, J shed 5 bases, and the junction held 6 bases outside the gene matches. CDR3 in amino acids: CASSFRGDGETQYF. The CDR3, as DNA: TGTGCCAGCAGTTTTCGGGGGGACGGGGAGACCCAGTACTTC.

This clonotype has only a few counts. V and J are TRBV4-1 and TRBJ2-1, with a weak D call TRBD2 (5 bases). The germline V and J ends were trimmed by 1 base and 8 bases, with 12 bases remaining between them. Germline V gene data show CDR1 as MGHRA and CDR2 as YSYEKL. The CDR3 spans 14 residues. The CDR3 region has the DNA TGCGCCAGCAGCCAAGCTATTAGCGCCCATGAGCAGTTCTTC. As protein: CASSQAISAHEQFF.

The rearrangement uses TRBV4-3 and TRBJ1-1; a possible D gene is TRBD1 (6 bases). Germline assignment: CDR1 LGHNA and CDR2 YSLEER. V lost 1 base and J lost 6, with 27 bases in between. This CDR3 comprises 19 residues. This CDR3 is CASSQAPPRGGEGGSEAFF. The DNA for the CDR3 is TGCGCCAGCAGCCAAGCACCCCCCAGGGGCGGGGAGGGAGGTTCTGAAGCTTTCTTT.

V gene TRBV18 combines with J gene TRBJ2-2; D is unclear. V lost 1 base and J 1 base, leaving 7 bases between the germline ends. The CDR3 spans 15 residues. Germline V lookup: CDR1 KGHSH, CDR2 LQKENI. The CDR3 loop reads CASSPRFGNTGELFF. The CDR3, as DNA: TGTGCCAGCTCACCACGGTTCGGGAACACCGGGGAGCTGTTTTTT.

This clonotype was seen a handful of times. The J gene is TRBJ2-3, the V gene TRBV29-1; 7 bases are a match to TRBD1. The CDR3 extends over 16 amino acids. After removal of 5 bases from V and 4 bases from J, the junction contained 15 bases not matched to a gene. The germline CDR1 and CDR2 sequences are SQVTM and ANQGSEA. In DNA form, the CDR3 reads TGCAGCGTTAAGAGGATCGAGGGGGCGAGGGCAGATACGCAGTATTTT. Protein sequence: CSVKRIEGARADTQYF.

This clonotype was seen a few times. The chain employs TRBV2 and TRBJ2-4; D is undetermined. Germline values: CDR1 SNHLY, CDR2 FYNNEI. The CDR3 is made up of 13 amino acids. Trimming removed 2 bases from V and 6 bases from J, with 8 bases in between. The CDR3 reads CASSELKGNIQYF. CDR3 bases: TGTGCCAGCAGTGAATTAAAGGGAAACATTCAGTACTTC.

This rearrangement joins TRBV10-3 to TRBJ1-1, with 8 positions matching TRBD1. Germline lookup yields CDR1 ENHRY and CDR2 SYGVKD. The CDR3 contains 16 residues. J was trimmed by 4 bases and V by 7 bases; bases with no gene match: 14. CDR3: CAIKTGEVVVGTEAFF. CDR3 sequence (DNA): TGTGCCATCAAGACAGGGGAGGTCGTCGTGGGCACTGAAGCTTTCTTT.

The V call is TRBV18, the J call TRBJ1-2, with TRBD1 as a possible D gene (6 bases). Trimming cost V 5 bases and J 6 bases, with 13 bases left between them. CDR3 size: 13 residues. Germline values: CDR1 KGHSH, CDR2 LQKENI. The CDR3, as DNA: TGTGCCAGCTCATCGACAGGAAAGAATGGCTACACCTTC. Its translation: CASSSTGKNGYTF. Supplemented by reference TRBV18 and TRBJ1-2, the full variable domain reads NAGVMQNPRHLVRRRGQEARLRCSPMKGHSHVYWYRQLPEEGLKFMVYLQKENIIDESGMPKERFSAEFPKEGPSILRIQQVVRGDSAAYFCASSSTGKNGYTFGSGTRLTVV.

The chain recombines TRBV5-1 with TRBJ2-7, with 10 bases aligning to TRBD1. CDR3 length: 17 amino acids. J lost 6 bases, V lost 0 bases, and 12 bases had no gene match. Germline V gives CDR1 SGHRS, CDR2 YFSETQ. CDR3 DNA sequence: TGCGCCAGCAGCTTGGGGCCAGCGGGACAGGGGTTTCGCGAGCAGTACTTC. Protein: CASSLGPAGQGFREQYF.

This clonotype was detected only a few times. The CDR3 region has the DNA TGCAGTGCTCCCTTGACAGGGAGTCCAGATACGCAGTATTTT. This translates into CSAPLTGSPDTQYF. The rearrangement links TRBV20-1 to TRBJ2-3, with 7 bases fitting TRBD1. This CDR3 has 14 amino acids. The germline V gene encodes CDR1 DFQATT and CDR2 SNEGSKA (reference sequence). V gave up 5 bases and J gave up 4 bases; unmatched junction bases: 9.

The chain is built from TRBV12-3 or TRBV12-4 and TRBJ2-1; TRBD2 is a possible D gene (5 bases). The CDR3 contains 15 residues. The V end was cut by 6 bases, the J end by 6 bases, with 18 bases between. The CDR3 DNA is TGTGCCAGCAGACCGCCTGGGAGAGCTGGCAATGAGCAGTTCTTC. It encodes CASRPPGRAGNEQFF.

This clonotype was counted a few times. For the CDR3, the DNA is TGCGCCAGCAGCTTTGGACAGGGGTCGAATGAGCAGTTCTTC. It yields the protein CASSFGQGSNEQFF. The rearrangement links TRBV5-1 to TRBJ2-1, with 9 bases identical to TRBD1. This CDR3 has 14 amino acids. Trimming took 2 bases from V and 7 from J; bases not matched to a gene: 4. The germline CDR1 and CDR2 sequences are SGHRS and YFSETQ.

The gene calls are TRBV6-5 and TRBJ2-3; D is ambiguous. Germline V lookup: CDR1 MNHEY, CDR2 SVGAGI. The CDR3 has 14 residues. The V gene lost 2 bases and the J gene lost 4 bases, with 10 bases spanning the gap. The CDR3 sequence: CASSYPTHPDTQYF. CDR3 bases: TGTGCCAGCAGTTACCCAACCCATCCAGATACGCAGTATTTT.

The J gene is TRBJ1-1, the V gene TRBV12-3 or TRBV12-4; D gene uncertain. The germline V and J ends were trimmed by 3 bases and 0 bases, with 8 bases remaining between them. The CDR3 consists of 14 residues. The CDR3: CASSFAVMNTEAFF. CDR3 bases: TGTGCCAGCAGTTTTGCGGTTATGAACACTGAAGCTTTCTTT.

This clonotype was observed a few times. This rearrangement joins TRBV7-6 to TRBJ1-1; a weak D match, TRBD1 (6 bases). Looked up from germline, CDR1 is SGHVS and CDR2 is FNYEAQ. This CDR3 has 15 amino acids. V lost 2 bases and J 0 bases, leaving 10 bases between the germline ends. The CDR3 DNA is TGTGCCAGCAGCTTACATGACAGGCTGAACACTGAAGCTTTCTTT. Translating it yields CASSLHDRLNTEAFF.

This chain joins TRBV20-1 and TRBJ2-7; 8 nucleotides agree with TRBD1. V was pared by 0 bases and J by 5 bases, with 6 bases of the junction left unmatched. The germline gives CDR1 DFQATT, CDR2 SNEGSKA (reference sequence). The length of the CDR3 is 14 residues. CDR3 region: CSAREGQGGHEQYF. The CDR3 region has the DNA TGCAGTGCTAGAGAAGGACAGGGCGGGCACGAGCAGTACTTC.

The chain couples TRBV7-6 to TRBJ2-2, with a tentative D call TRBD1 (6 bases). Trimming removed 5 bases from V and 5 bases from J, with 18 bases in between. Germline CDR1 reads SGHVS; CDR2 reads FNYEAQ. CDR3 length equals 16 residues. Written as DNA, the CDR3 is TGTGCCAGCAGCGCCACAGGGATCATTGGTACCGGGGAGCTGTTTTTT. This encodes CASSATGIIGTGELFF.

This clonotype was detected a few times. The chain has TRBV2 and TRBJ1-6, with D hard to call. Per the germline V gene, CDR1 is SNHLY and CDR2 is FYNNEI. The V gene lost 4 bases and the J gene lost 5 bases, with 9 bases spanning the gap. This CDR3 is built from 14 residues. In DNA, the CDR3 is TGTGCCAGCAGTGTTCGTAGAGATAATTCACCCCTCCACTTT. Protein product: CASSVRRDNSPLHF.

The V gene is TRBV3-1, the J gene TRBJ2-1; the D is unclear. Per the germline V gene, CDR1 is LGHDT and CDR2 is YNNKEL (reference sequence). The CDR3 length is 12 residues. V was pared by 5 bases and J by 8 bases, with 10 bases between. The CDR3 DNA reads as TGTGCCAGCAGCTCAATGAGGTATGAGCAGTTCTTC. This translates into CASSSMRYEQFF.

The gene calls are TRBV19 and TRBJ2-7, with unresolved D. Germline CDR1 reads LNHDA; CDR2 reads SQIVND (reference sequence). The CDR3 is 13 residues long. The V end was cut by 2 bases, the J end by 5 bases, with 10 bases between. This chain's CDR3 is CASSIRAMDEQYF. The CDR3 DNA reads TGTGCCAGTAGTATAAGGGCGATGGACGAGCAGTACTTC.

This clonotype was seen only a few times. The DNA of the CDR3 is TGTGCCATCAATTCCGGGACGGAAAACTATGGCTACACCTTC. Its protein is CAINSGTENYGYTF. This chain connects TRBV10-3 to TRBJ1-2, with D possibly TRBD1 on 5 matching bases. Germline CDR1 is ENHRY and CDR2 is SYGVKD. With 7 bases removed from V and 2 bases from J, the gap between germline ends came to 14 bases. CDR3 length equals 14 residues.

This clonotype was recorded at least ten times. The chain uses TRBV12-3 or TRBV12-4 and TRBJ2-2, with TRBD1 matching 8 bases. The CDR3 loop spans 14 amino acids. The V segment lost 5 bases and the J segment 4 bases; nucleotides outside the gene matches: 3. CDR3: CASSPGQATGELFF. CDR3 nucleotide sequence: TGTGCCAGCAGTCCGGGACAGGCCACCGGGGAGCTGTTTTTT.

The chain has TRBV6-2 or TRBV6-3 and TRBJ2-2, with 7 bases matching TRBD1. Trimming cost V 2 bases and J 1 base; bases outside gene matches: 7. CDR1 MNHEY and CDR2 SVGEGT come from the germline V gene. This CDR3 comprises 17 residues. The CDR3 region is CASSYRAGGRNTGELFF. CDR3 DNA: TGTGCCAGCAGTTACCGGGCAGGGGGAAGGAACACCGGGGAGCTGTTTTTT.

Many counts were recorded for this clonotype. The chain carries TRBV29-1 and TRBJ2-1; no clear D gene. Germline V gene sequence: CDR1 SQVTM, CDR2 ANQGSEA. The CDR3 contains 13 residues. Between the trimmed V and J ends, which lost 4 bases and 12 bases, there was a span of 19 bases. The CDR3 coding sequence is TGCAGCGTTGGAACCGGAGACGGATCCTGGCAGTTCTTC. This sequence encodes CSVGTGDGSWQFF.

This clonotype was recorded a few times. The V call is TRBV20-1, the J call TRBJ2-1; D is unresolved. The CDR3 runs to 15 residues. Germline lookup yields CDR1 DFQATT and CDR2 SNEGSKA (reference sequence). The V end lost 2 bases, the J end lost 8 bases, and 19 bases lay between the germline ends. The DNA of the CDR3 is TGCAGTGCTAGATCGGGTCTGTCCCCAAAGGATGAGCAGTTCTTC. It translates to CSARSGLSPKDEQFF.

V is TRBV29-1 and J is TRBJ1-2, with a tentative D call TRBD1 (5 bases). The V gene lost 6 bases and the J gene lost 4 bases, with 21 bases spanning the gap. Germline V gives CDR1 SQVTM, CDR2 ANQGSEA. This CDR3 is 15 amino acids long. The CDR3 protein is CSVRPWDGQGYGYTF. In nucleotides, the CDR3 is TGCAGCGTGCGGCCCTGGGACGGTCAGGGCTATGGCTACACCTTC.